Below, 12 T cell receptor beta chains from the same sample are listed, as sequenced in a study of blood T cell repertoires in COVID-19. Clones were read by immunoSEQ multiplex PCR, and TCRdb kept only the in-frame ones, dropping some. The repertoire holds tens of thousands of clones, with 80% to 95% as singletons. The material sequenced was peripheral blood. These receptors were obtained from a man aged 45-65 years with COVID-19, enrolled during active disease.

As for this clone: The same CDR3 also results from other DNA sequences found in this sample. This chain links TRBV5-1 with TRBJ2-3, with D unclear. Trimming stripped 3 bases from V and 3 bases from J, with 8 bases between. Germline V CDR1 and CDR2: SGHRS, YFSETQ. There are 13 residues in the CDR3. The CDR3 sequence: CASSSSPTDTQYF. Written as DNA, the CDR3 is TGCGCCAGCAGCTCTAGTCCGACAGATACGCAGTATTTT.

J is TRBJ1-1 and V is TRBV18; D gene unclear. Trimming took off 6 bases at V and 1 base at J, with 9 bases between the two ends. Germline V gene sequence: CDR1 KGHSH, CDR2 LQKENI. CDR3 size: 13 residues. The CDR3 nucleotides are TGTGCCAGCTCGGGCACAGAGAACACTGAAGCTTTCTTT. This sequence encodes CASSGTENTEAFF.

V gene TRBV7-2 combines with J gene TRBJ2-1; TRBD1 might be the D (6 bases). The V gene lost 5 bases and the J gene lost 9 bases, with 23 bases spanning the gap. This CDR3 spans 16 amino acids. Per the germline V gene, CDR1 is SGHTA and CDR2 is FQGNSA. The DNA for the CDR3 is TGTGCCAGCAGCCAAGAACAGGGCCCGGTGATGAGTGAGCAGTTCTTC. As protein: CASSQEQGPVMSEQFF. Full variable domain (missing parts from reference TRBV7-2 and TRBJ2-1): GAGVSQSPSNKVTEKGKDVELRCDPISGHTALYWYRQSLGQGLEFLIYFQGNSAPDKSGLPSDRFSAERTGGSVSTLTIQRTQQEDSAVYLCASSQEQGPVMSEQFFGPGTRLTVL.

The CDR3 DNA is TGTGCCAGCAGCTTGCACCCCGGACAGGGGATCTATGGCTACACCTTC. Protein sequence: CASSLHPGQGIYGYTF. The V gene is TRBV5-4, the J gene TRBJ1-2; 9 nucleotides match TRBD1. Per germline, CDR1 SGHNT and CDR2 YYREEE (reference sequence). The CDR3 is 16 amino acids. The trim removed 1 base at V and 4 bases at J, leaving 8 bases unmatched.

The chain employs TRBV28 and TRBJ2-5; weak D call: TRBD2 (5 bases). The germline V gene has CDR1 MDHEN and CDR2 SYDVKM. CDR3 length equals 14 residues. V lost 6 bases and J lost 2, with 13 bases in between. The CDR3 here is CASRPSMRQETQYF. The CDR3 DNA reads as TGTGCCAGCAGACCTAGCATGCGGCAAGAGACCCAGTACTTC.

This clone is a singleton in its sample. The chain recombines TRBV7-2 with TRBJ2-6; D unclear. This CDR3 is 16 amino acids long. Deletions cut 4 bases from V and 0 bases from J, with 10 bases between. Germline loops: CDR1 SGHTA, CDR2 FQGNSA. The CDR3 coding sequence is TGTGCCAGCAGCTCAGACTCAAGCTCTGGGGCCAACGTCCTGACTTTC. Protein: CASSSDSSSGANVLTF.

CDR3 sequence (DNA): TGTGCCAGCAGTCACCGACAGGGAAGAGGCCCTGAAGCTTTCTTT. Protein: CASSHRQGRGPEAFF. The chain employs TRBV2 and TRBJ1-1; 7 nucleotides align to TRBD1. The V gene end was trimmed by 5 bases and the J gene end by 6 bases; junction bases not matched to a gene: 12. CDR1 is SNHLY, CDR2 FYNNEI, per germline. The CDR3 totals 15 residues.

This clone was seen only a few times. The CDR3 nucleotides are TGCAGCGTTGTGGGGGCGCCTTCCTACGAGCAGTACTTC. It is translated as CSVVGAPSYEQYF. V gene TRBV29-1 combines with J gene TRBJ2-7; the D gene is possibly TRBD1 (6 bases). Germline CDR1 SQVTM, CDR2 ANQGSEA. Trimming stripped 4 bases from V and 1 base from J, with 11 bases between. CDR3 length: 13 residues.

The chain joins TRBV6-1 to TRBJ1-2; possibly TRBD1 for D (6 bases). The CDR3 length is 14 residues. The V gene lost 0 bases and the J gene lost 4 bases, with 9 bases spanning the gap. The V gene's germline CDR1 is MNHNS and CDR2 SASEGT. CDR3 loop: CASSEAGTFYGYTF. CDR3 DNA sequence: TGTGCCAGCAGTGAAGCAGGGACATTCTATGGCTACACCTTC.

The gene calls are TRBV2 and TRBJ2-7, with 9 positions matching TRBD2. The CDR3 is 14 residues long. CDR1 SNHLY and CDR2 FYNNEI come from the germline V gene. The V segment lost 10 bases and the J segment 0 bases; nucleotides outside the gene matches: 7. This CDR3 is CATREREVSYEQYF. The CDR3 nucleotides are TGTGCCACCAGGGAGCGGGAGGTCTCCTACGAGCAGTACTTC. Supplemented by reference TRBV2 and TRBJ2-7, the full variable domain reads EPEVTQTPSHQVTQMGQEVILRCVPISNHLYFYWYRQILGQKVEFLVSFYNNEISEKSEIFDDQFSVERPDGSNFTLKIRSTKLEDSAMYFCATREREVSYEQYFGPGTRLTVT.

The genes are TRBV5-8 and TRBJ1-5; 8 bases map to TRBD1. The V and J ends lost 4 bases and 5 bases, in that order; junction bases with no gene match: 5. The CDR3 has 14 residues. Per germline, CDR1 SGHTS and CDR2 YDEGEE. CDR3 nucleotides: TGTGCCAGCAGCGAGGACAGGGCCTATCAGCCCCAGCATTTT. Amino acids: CASSEDRAYQPQHF. Together with reference TRBV5-8 and TRBJ1-5, the CDR3 gives the full variable domain: EAGVTQSPTHLIKTRGQQATLRCSPISGHTSVYWYQQALGLGLQFLLWYDEGEERNRGNFPPRFSGRQFPNYSSELNVNALELEDSALYLCASSEDRAYQPQHFGDGTRLSIL.

CDR3 sequence reads: CASSYDRGYEKLFF. The CDR3 DNA is TGTGCCAGCAGTTACGACAGGGGCTATGAAAAACTGTTTTTT. The chain links TRBV6-5 to TRBJ1-4; 8 bases fit TRBD1. The CDR3 length is 14 residues. Germline loops: CDR1 MNHEY, CDR2 SVGAGI. The V and J ends lost 2 bases and 6 bases, in that order; junction bases with no gene match: 2.